The clone carrying this T cell receptor (beta chain) occurred a few times. Its specificity is not known. This specimen belongs to a study of cytomegalovirus exposure and HLA in healthy donors. Study-wide context: Genetic ancestry analysis placed under 90% of the 398 donors that were genotyped in the Caucasian-associated cluster. Study-level points and caveats: TCR beta V- and J-gene trimming, according to a later analysis, was linked to a missense DCLRE1C variant. For most TCR sequences rarity was the rule, although some public TCRs occurred in many donors. Earlier results showed most TCR beta V segments being productive about 87% or about 30% of the time.

Germline CDR1 and CDR2: LGHNA and YSLEER. The CDR3 extends over 15 amino acids. Trimming at V came to 0 bases and at J to 4 bases, leaving 6 bases not matched to a gene. 13 Jbeta primers and 60 Vbeta primers were used for the PCR. Sequencing was performed with immunoSEQ multiplex PCR; in TCRdb, only in-frame clones are kept and a portion is missing. The sample has 110,000 to 150,000 clones; 65% to 85% are singletons. The sample consisted of PBMCs. This clonotype was sampled from a woman between 40 and 55 years old in good health and CMV-seropositive. The V and J genes are TRBV4-3 and TRBJ2-7, with 7 nucleotides matching TRBD1. For the CDR3, the DNA is TGCGCCAGCAGCCAAGATAAGGGGACAGTATACGAGCAGTACTTC. Translating gives CASSQDKGTVYEQYF.